These T cell receptor beta chains were read from a single sample in a study of blood T cell repertoires in COVID-19. Repertoires were generated with immunoSEQ multiplex PCR, while TCRdb's copy carries only in-frame clones and drops some. The sample has 150,000 or so clones, roughly 80% seen once. The sequencing sample was made of peripheral blood. All receptors come from a woman aged 55 to 70 with acute or convalescent COVID-19. Both conserved end residues are part of each CDR3. The D gene is left open where the match is weak. The size of a clone is reported for some rows only, either as once, few or many, or as a class for expanded clones.

len	d_gene	abundance	v_gene	j_gene	CDR3nt	CDR3aa
12	-	-	TRBV9	TRBJ2-5	TGTGCCAGCGGTAGGGGGTCGGAGACCCAGTACTTC	CASGRGSETQYF
13	-	-	TRBV6-1	TRBJ1-2	TGTGCCAGCAGTGACAGGGGAGTCTATGGCTACACCTTC	CASSDRGVYGYTF
15	TRBD2	-	TRBV16	TRBJ2-2	TGTGCCAGCAGCTCTGGACTAGCAGGCACCGGGGAGCTGTTTTTT	CASSSGLAGTGELFF
11	-	-	TRBV12-3/TRBV12-4	TRBJ1-2	TGTGCCAGCAGCGATTCGGGTGGCTACACCTTC	CASSDSGGYTF
13	-	-	TRBV9	TRBJ1-1	TGTGCCAGCAGCGTGCGGTTGAACACTGAAGCTTTCTTT	CASSVRLNTEAFF
14	-	-	TRBV9	TRBJ1-6	TGTGCCAGCAGCGAGGGCCCGGGGGGTTCACCCCTCCACTTT	CASSEGPGGSPLHF
12	-	few	TRBV6-6	TRBJ2-7	TGTGCCAGCAGTTACCTCAGGGACGAGCAGTACTTC	CASSYLRDEQYF
16	TRBD1	-	TRBV14	TRBJ1-1	TGTGCCAGCAGCCAAGCCGCATGGACAGGGGTAACTGAAGCTTTCTTT	CASSQAAWTGVTEAFF
16	-	-	TRBV6-2/TRBV6-3	TRBJ1-5	TGTGCCAGCAGTGACCCCCAGGGTTATGGTAATCAGCCCCAGCATTTT	CASSDPQGYGNQPQHF
16	-	-	TRBV19	TRBJ2-1	TGTGCCAGTCGAAGGAGGGTCTCGAACTCCTACAATGAGCAGTTCTTC	CASRRRVSNSYNEQFF
14	-	-	TRBV6-5	TRBJ2-7	TGTGCCAGCAGCCTGACATCTCAGCCCTACGAGCAGTACTTC	CASSLTSQPYEQYF
14	-	-	TRBV24-1	TRBJ2-7	TGTGCCACCAGTTCGCAGAAAATCTCCTACGAGCAGTACTTC	CATSSQKISYEQYF
20	TRBD2	few	TRBV15	TRBJ2-2	TGTGCCACCAGCAGAGCCCAACTTTTTCTAGCGGGAGCGTCCACCGGGGAGCTGTTTTTT	CATSRAQLFLAGASTGELFF
11	-	-	TRBV2	TRBJ1-2	TGTGCCAGCAGCGAGACAGCCTTTTCCACCTTC	CASSETAFSTF
19	TRBD1	once	TRBV27	TRBJ1-2	TGTGCCAGCAGTTTCTTGGGCCCGGCGCAGGGGGTATCTAACTATGGCTACACCTTC	CASSFLGPAQGVSNYGYTF
14	-	once	TRBV10-1	TRBJ2-3	TGCGCCAGCAGTTTAGCGGCAGTGGGCGATACGCAGTATTTT	CASSLAAVGDTQYF
17	TRBD1	-	TRBV28	TRBJ1-4	TGTGCCAGCAGTGCCTCGGGACAGGGACGGACTAATGAAAAACTGTTTTTT	CASSASGQGRTNEKLFF
14	TRBD1	-	TRBV18	TRBJ2-3	TGTGCCAGCTCGCAGCGAACAGGGGCAGATACGCAGTATTTT	CASSQRTGADTQYF
15	-	once	TRBV7-9	TRBJ2-1	TGTGCCAGCAGCTTACTGTGGCAGGCCCCCAATGAGCAGTTCTTC	CASSLLWQAPNEQFF
13	TRBD1	few	TRBV7-2	TRBJ1-5	TGTGCCAGCAGCCCCGGGGACAGGGGGCTCCAGCATTTT	CASSPGDRGLQHF
13	-	few	TRBV6-5	TRBJ1-1	TGTGCCAGCAGTTATGTGGGGAGCCCTGAAGCTTTCTTT	CASSYVGSPEAFF
13	-	-	TRBV29-1	TRBJ1-3	TGCAGCGTTGAAGGCGAGGCTGGAAACACCATATATTTT	CSVEGEAGNTIYF
15	-	-	TRBV20-1	TRBJ2-7	TGCAGTGCTAGTAAGCCCCAGGGTCAGGCCTACGAGCAGTACTTC	CSASKPQGQAYEQYF
15	TRBD1	once	TRBV6-6	TRBJ1-5	TGTGCCAGCAATTACGACAGGGCAGCGGATCAGCCCCAGCATTTT	CASNYDRAADQPQHF
14	-	-	TRBV6-1	TRBJ2-4	TGTGCCAGCAGTGAAGACAGAGCCAAAAACATTCAGTACTTC	CASSEDRAKNIQYF
15	-	-	TRBV4-1	TRBJ2-3	TGCGCCAGCAGCCGCTATCTCTCTAGCACAGATACGCAGTATTTT	CASSRYLSSTDTQYF
13	-	-	TRBV5-6	TRBJ2-3	TGTGCCAGCAGCCTCGACTATACAGATACGCAGTATTTT	CASSLDYTDTQYF
16	TRBD2	-	TRBV11-2	TRBJ2-7	TGTGCCAGCAGCGAGCCGGGACTAGCGGTTTCCTACGAGCAGTACTTC	CASSEPGLAVSYEQYF
17	TRBD2	-	TRBV28	TRBJ2-3	TGTGCCAGCAGTTTATCCCCTAGCGGGGAGTACTCAGATACGCAGTATTTT	CASSLSPSGEYSDTQYF
16	TRBD2	-	TRBV11-2	TRBJ2-5	TGTGCCAGCAGCCCCCAGACTAGCGCCTTCCAAGAGACCCAGTACTTC	CASSPQTSAFQETQYF
14	TRBD1	-	TRBV2	TRBJ2-1	TGTGCCAGCAGTTCCGGGACAGGAAGCGATGAGCAGTTCTTC	CASSSGTGSDEQFF
16	-	-	TRBV4-3	TRBJ2-3	TGCGCCAGCAGCCCCTCCAGGATTTGGAGCACAGATACGCAGTATTTT	CASSPSRIWSTDTQYF
15	-	-	TRBV2	TRBJ2-7	TGTGCCAGCAGTTCTTCAGGGGGGATAACTTACGAGCAGTACTTC	CASSSSGGITYEQYF
14	TRBD1	-	TRBV4-3	TRBJ2-1	TGCGCCAGCAGCCAAGACCCCCGACAGGGCGGACTGTTCTTC	CASSQDPRQGGLFF
15	-	-	TRBV10-2	TRBJ1-3	TGCGCCAGCAGTAGTGGCAGACTTTCTGGAAACACCATATATTTT	CASSSGRLSGNTIYF
16	TRBD2	-	TRBV5-4	TRBJ2-2	TGTGCCAGCAGCTCACCTACTAGCGGGATGATCGGGGAGCTGTTTTTT	CASSSPTSGMIGELFF
16	TRBD2	-	TRBV28	TRBJ2-1	TGTGCCAGCAGTTTCCTCTCTAGCGGGAGGAGGGATGAGCAGTTCTTC	CASSFLSSGRRDEQFF
13	-	-	TRBV15	TRBJ1-5	TGTGCCACCAGCGTTAATAGCAATCAGCCCCAGCATTTT	CATSVNSNQPQHF
14	-	-	TRBV6-5	TRBJ1-1	TGTGCCAGCAGTTACCTTAATGAGGACACTGAAGCTTTCTTT	CASSYLNEDTEAFF
18	TRBD1	few	TRBV11-2	TRBJ2-2	TGTGCCAGCAGCTTAGAGCCCCCGGGACAGGGGCTCACCGGGGAGCTGTTTTTT	CASSLEPPGQGLTGELFF
18	-	many	TRBV27	TRBJ2-1	TGTGCCAGCAGTTTATCGAATCCGGGTCAGGGGGGTTTTAATGAGCAGTTCTTC	CASSLSNPGQGGFNEQFF
15	-	-	TRBV5-1	TRBJ1-4	TGCGCCAGCAGCCAATCACGAGGAAATAATGAAAAACTGTTTTTT	CASSQSRGNNEKLFF
16	-	few	TRBV5-5	TRBJ1-3	TGTGCCAGCAGCTTGCCCGGGATAGCCTCTGGAAACACCATATATTTT	CASSLPGIASGNTIYF
13	-	-	TRBV27	TRBJ2-7	TGTGCCAGCAGCCAAGAGGGTTCCTACGAGCAGTACTTC	CASSQEGSYEQYF
15	-	-	TRBV7-2	TRBJ2-1	TGTGCCAGCAGCTTAGGTTTAGCTTCCTACAATGAGCAGTTCTTC	CASSLGLASYNEQFF
15	-	-	TRBV21-1	TRBJ1-6	TGTGCCAGCAGCAAAGAGGGACAGAACAATTCACCCCTCCACTTT	CASSKEGQNNSPLHF
13	TRBD2	-	TRBV5-1	TRBJ2-2	TGCGCCACCCCCGGGGAGGGCACCGGGGAGCTGTTTTTT	CATPGEGTGELFF
15	-	-	TRBV6-5	TRBJ1-2	TGTGCCAGCAGTTACGGGGCAGGGCCCAACTATGGCTACACCTTC	CASSYGAGPNYGYTF
14	-	-	TRBV7-3	TRBJ2-3	TGTGCCAGCAGCTTACATGCGAGATCAGATACGCAGTATTTT	CASSLHARSDTQYF
12	-	-	TRBV7-2	TRBJ2-4	TGTGCCAGCTCCCACGGGGGAAACATTCAGTACTTC	CASSHGGNIQYF
18	TRBD1	-	TRBV23-1	TRBJ1-5	TGCGCCAGCAACCCCGGGACAGGGGAAATTTTACGGAATCAGCCCCAGCATTTT	CASNPGTGEILRNQPQHF